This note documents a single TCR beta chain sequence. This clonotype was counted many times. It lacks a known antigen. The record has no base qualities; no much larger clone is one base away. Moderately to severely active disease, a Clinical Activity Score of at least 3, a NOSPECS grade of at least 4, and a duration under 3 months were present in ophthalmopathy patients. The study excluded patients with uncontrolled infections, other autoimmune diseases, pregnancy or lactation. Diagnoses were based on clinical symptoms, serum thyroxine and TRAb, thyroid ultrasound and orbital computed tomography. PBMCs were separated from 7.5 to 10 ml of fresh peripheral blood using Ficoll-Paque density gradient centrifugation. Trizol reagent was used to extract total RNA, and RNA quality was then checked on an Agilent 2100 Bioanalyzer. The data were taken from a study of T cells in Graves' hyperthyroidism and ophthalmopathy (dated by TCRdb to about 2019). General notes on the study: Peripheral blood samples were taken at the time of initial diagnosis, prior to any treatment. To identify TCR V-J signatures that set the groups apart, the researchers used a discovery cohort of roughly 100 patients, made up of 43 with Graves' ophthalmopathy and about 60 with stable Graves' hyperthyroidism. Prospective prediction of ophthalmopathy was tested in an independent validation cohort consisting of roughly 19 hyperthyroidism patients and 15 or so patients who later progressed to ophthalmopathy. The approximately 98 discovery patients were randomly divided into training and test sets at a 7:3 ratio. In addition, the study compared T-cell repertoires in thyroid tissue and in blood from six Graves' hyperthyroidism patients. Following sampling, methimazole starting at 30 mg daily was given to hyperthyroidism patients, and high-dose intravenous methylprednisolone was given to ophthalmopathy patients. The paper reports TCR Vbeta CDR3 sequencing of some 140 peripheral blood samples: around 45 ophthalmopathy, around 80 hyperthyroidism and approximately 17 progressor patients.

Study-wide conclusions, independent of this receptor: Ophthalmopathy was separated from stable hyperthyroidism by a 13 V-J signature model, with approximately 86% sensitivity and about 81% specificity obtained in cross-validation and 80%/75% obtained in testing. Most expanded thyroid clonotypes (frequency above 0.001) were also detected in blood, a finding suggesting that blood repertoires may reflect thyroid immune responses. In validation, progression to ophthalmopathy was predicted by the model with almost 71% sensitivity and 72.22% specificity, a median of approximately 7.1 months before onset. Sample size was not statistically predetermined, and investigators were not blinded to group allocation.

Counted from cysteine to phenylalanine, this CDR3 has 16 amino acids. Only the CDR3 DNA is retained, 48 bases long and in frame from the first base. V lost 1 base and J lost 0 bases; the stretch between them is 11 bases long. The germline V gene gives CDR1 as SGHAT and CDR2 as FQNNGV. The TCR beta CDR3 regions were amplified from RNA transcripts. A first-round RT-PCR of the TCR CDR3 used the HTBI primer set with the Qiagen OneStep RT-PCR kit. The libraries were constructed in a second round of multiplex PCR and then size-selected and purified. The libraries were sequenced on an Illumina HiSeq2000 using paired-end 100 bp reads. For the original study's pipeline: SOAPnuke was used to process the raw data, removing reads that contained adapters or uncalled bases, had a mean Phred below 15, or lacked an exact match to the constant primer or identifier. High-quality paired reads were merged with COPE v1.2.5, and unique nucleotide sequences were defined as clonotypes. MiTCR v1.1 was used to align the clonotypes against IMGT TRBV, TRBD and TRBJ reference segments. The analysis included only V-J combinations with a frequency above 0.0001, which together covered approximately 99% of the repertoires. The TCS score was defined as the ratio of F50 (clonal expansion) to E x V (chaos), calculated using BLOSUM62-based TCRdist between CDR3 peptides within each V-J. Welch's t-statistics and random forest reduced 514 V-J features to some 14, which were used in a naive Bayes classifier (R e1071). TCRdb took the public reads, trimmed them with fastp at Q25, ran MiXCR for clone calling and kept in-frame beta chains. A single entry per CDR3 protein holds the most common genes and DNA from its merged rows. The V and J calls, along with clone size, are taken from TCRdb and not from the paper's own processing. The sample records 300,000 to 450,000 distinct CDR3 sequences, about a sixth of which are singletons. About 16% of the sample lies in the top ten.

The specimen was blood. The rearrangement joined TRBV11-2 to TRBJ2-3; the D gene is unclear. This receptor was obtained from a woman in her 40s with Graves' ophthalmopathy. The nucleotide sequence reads TGTGCCAGCAGCTTAGGTCACAGATCTAGCACAGATACGCAGTATTTT. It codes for CASSLGHRSSTDTQYF.